This T cell receptor (beta chain) was profiled in a study of cytomegalovirus exposure and HLA in healthy donors. Whole-study results and caveats: In an earlier analysis, most TCR beta V segments were productive about 87% or about 30% of the time. What was likely a sequencing artifact was a cluster of highly shared sequence variants.

This CDR3 has 13 amino acids. The ends were cut back, 10 bases at V and 3 bases at J, with 13 bases in the middle. The germline CDR1 and CDR2 sequences are SGHDN and FVKESK. 60 Vbeta and 13 Jbeta primers were used in PCR. TCRdb keeps only in-frame clones here, not all; method: immunoSEQ multiplex PCR. The sample lists around 100,000 clones; over 75% were seen once. On this clone itself: Its antigen is still unknown.

The chain combines TRBV14 with TRBJ1-3, with unresolved D. Specimen: PBMCs. The sequence was obtained from a man aged 35 to 55 in good health and CMV-seropositive. CDR3 region: CATQLQFGNTIYF. CDR3 DNA: TGTGCCACCCAGCTACAGTTTGGAAACACCATATATTTT.